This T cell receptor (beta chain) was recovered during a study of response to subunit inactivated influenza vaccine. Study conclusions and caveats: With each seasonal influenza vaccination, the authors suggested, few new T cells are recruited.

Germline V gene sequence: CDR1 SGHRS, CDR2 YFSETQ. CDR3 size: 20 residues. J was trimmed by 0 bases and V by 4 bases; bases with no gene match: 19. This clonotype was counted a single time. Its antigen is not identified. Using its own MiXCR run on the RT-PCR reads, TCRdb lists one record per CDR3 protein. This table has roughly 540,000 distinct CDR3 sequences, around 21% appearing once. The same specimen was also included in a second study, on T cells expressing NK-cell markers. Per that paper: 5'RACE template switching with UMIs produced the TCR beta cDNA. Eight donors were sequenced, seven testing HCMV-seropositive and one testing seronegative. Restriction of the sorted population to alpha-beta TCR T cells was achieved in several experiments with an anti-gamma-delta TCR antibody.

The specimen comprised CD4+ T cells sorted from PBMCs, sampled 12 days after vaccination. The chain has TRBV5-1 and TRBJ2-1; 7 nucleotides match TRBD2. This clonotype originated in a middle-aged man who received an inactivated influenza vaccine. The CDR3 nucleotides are TGCGCCAGCAGCCACCCTGCGGGGGTGGAAAGAGCGAGCTCCTACAATGAGCAGTTCTTC. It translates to CASSHPAGVERASSYNEQFF.